What follows describes a single T cell receptor beta chain. The sample originates from a study of blood T cell repertoires in COVID-19. As for the study in general: Both acute and convalescent COVID-19 samples were obtained from the United States, Italy and Spain. PBMCs, B-cell-depleted T cells, or T cells provided the cDNA or gDNA that made up the material.

Germline V CDR1 and CDR2: KGHSY, FQNENV. The CDR3 is 15 amino acids. J lost 5 bases, V lost 4 bases, and 10 bases had no gene match. Original methodology: Amplification of reference gene primers provided the estimated nucleated cell counts. Clones were read by immunoSEQ multiplex PCR, and TCRdb kept only the in-frame ones, dropping some. The D gene and trimming were derived from the DNA, and the V and J assignments and clone size from that table. The repertoire holds about 250,000 clones, with about 91% as singletons. Specimen: peripheral blood. This chain links TRBV16 with TRBJ1-1; 7 nucleotides align to TRBD1. This receptor was identified in a woman aged 40 to 55 who had recovered from COVID-19. The CDR3 coding sequence is TGTGCCAGCAGCCCTCTGCAGGGGGAGATGACTGAAGCTTTCTTT. Amino acid sequence: CASSPLQGEMTEAFF. Supplemented by reference TRBV16 and TRBJ1-1, the full variable domain reads GEEVAQTPKHLVRGEGQKAKLYCAPIKGHSYVFWYQQVLKNEFKFLISFQNENVFDETGMPKERFSAKCLPNSPCSLEIQATKLEDSAVYFCASSPLQGEMTEAFFGQGTRLTVV.